This T cell receptor (beta chain) was profiled in a study of post-analysis software for immune sequencing data. Study information: Relapsing-remitting, secondary progressive and progressive-relapsing courses of multiple sclerosis were included.

A note on this clonotype: The antigen remains unidentified.

The length of the CDR3 is 11 residues. V dropped 5 bases and J dropped 5 bases, with 6 bases sitting between them. Study-wide results and caveats: Same-batch samples co-clustered strongly by F measure. Patients had higher frequencies than controls of five TRBV segments, including TRBV5-6, TRBV5-1 and TRBV20-1. In multiple sclerosis, normalized Chao1 diversity was significantly below that of controls.

Built from TCR beta cDNA, the libraries had unique molecular identifiers in them. From the PCR reads, TCRdb called clonotypes with MiXCR, one entry per CDR3 protein. Among about 770,000 distinct CDR3 sequences listed, 35% to 55% were seen once. The V and J genes are TRBV12-3 or TRBV12-4 and TRBJ1-1; D is ambiguous. This sequence was found in a girl aged 5-17 years with multiple sclerosis. Source material: blood. CDR3 DNA sequence: TGTGCCAGCAGTCCCCGGACTGAAGCTTTCTTT. Protein: CASSPRTEAFF.